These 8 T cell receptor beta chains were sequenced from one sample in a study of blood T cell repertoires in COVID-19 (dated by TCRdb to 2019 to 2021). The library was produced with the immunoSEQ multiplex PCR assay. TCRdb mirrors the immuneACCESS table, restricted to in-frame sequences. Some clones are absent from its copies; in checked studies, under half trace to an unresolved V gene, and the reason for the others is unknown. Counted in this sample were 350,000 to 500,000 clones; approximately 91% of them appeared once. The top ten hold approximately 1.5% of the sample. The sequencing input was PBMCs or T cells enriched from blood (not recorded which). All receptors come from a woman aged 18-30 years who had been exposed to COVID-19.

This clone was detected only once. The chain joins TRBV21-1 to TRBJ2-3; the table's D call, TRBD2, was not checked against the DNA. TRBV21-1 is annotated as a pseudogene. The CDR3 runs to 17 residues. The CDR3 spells CASSKGRACRGVDTQYF. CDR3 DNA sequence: TGTGCCAGCAGCAAGGGTAGGGCGTGTCGGGGTGTCGATACGCAGTATTTT.

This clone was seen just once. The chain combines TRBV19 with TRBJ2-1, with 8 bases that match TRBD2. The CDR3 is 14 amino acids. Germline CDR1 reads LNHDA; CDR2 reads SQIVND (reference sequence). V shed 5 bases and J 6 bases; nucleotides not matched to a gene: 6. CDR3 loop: CASSQGLVSNEQFF. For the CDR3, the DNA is TGTGCCAGTAGTCAGGGACTAGTCTCCAATGAGCAGTTCTTC. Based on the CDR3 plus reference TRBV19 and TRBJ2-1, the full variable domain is DGGITQSPKYLFRKEGQNVTLSCEQNLNHDAMYWYRQDPGQGLRLIYYSQIVNDFQKGDIAEGYSVSREKKESFPLTVTSAQKNPTAFYLCASSQGLVSNEQFFGPGTRLTVL.

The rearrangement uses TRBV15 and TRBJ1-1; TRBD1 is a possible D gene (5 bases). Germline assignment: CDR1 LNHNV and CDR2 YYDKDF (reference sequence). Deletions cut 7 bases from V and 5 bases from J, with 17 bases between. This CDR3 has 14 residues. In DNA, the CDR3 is TGTGCCACCAAGGCCAAGGGGAAGAGGACTGAAGCTTTCTTT. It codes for CATKAKGKRTEAFF.

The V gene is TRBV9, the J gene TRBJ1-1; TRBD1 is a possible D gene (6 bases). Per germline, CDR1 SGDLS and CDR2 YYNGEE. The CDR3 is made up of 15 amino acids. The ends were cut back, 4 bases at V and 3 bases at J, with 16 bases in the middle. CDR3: CASSKQGALDTEAFF. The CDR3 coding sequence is TGTGCCAGCAGCAAACAGGGTGCTCTAGACACTGAAGCTTTCTTT.

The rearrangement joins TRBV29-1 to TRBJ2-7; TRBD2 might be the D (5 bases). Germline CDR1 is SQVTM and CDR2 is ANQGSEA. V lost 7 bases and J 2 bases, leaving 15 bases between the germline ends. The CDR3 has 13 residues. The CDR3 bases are TGCAGCGCCCGGACTCTGGAGGCCTACGAGCAGTACTTC. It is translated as CSARTLEAYEQYF.

DNA of the CDR3: TGTGCCATCAGTGATAGCGGAGACACAGATACGCAGTATTTT. Translation gives CAISDSGDTDTQYF. The V gene is TRBV10-3, the J gene TRBJ2-3, with D perhaps TRBD2 (6 bases). The CDR3 extends over 14 amino acids. Germline V CDR1 and CDR2: ENHRY, SYGVKD. Deletions cut 3 bases from V and 2 bases from J, with 9 bases between.

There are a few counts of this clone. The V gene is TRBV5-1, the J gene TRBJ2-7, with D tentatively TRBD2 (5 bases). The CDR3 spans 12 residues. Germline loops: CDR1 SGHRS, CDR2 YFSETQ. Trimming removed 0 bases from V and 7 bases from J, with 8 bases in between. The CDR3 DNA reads TGCGCCAGCAGCTTGGAGACGGGGGAGCAGTACTTC. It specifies CASSLETGEQYF.

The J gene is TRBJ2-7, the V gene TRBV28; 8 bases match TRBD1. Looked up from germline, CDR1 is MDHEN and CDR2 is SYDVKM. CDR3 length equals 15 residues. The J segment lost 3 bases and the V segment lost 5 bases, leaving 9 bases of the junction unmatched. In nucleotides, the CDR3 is TGTGCCAGCAGTCTCGCCAGGGGGCACGACTACGAGCAGTACTTC. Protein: CASSLARGHDYEQYF.